These 25 T cell receptor beta chains originate from one sample sequenced in a study of low-dose radiotherapy and immunotherapy resistance in tumors. Time point reported: before trial treatment. cDNA synthesis used a TRAV/TRBV-specific primer set for both chains. PCR amplification of the TCRs was performed with Phusion for 20 PCR cycles, and it relied on a constant-region primer together with a V-primer adapter. In TCRdb, the reads were re-called with MiXCR into one record per CDR3 protein. The sample shows fewer than 95,000 distinct CDR3 sequences, 9.4% of them seen only once. Sequences were derived from PBMCs, sampled before treatment. Receptor source: a male donor with prostate cancer.

This clonotype was found many times. The chain joins TRBV6-2 or TRBV6-3 to TRBJ1-1; possible D gene TRBD1, 5 bases. The CDR3 has 14 residues. Germline loops: CDR1 MNHEY, CDR2 SVGEGT. Trimming cost V 2 bases and J 6 bases, with 13 bases left between them. CDR3 nucleotide sequence: TGTGCCAGCAGTTACCTTGGCAGGGCCGCTGAAGCTTTCTTT. It codes for CASSYLGRAAEAFF.

This clonotype was seen repeatedly, ten times or more. The chain uses TRBV9 and TRBJ2-2; D is ambiguous. Germline V CDR1 and CDR2: SGDLS, YYNGEE. V dropped 0 bases and J dropped 7 bases, with 13 bases sitting between them. This CDR3 has 15 residues. DNA of the CDR3: TGTGCCAGCAGCGTAGGGGCCACGTATGGCGGGGAGCTGTTTTTT. Residues: CASSVGATYGGELFF.

This clonotype was recorded at least ten times. The chain has TRBV7-9 and TRBJ1-5; no firm D call. V dropped 8 bases and J dropped 1 base, with 6 bases sitting between them. The CDR3 sequence is 12 residues long. Germline CDR1 reads SEHNR; CDR2 reads FQNEAQ (reference sequence). Here the CDR3 DNA reads TGTGCCAGCGCCGGGAGCAATCAGCCCCAGCATTTT. Its translation: CASAGSNQPQHF.

At least ten counts were recorded for this clonotype. The chain carries TRBV6-2 or TRBV6-3 and TRBJ1-3; 9 nucleotides line up with TRBD1. With V trimmed by 10 bases and J by 16 bases, 17 bases remained unmatched. Germline V gene data show CDR1 as MNHEY and CDR2 as SVGEGT. The CDR3 totals 13 residues. CDR3 DNA: TGTGCCACCGTGCTCGGGACAGGGACCGGCTTCTATTTT. Translating it yields CATVLGTGTGFYF.

To note about this clonotype: A far larger clone is a single base away, which makes a read error likely. The chain is built from TRBV26 and TRBJ2-7; the tabulated D call, TRBD1, remains unverified against the DNA. TRBV26 is a pseudogene. This CDR3 spans 16 amino acids. As DNA, the CDR3 is TGTGCCAGCAGGGACCGACCGGGACAGAGGGCATACGAGCAGTACTTC. Residues: CASRDRPGQRAYEQYF.

This clonotype came up many times. This sequence joins TRBV29-1 and TRBJ2-7; D uncertain. The ends were cut back, 2 bases at V and 5 bases at J, with 13 bases in the middle. The germline gives CDR1 SQVTM, CDR2 ANQGSEA. CDR3 length: 13 residues. CDR3 in amino acids: CSVESPVANEQYF. In DNA form, the CDR3 reads TGCAGCGTTGAATCCCCCGTTGCCAACGAGCAGTACTTC.

This clonotype was seen repeatedly, ten times or more. The rearrangement uses TRBV7-2 and TRBJ2-5; no clear D gene. Trimming removed 5 bases from V and 4 bases from J, with 11 bases in between. Germline assignment: CDR1 SGHTA and CDR2 FQGNSA. CDR3 length: 13 amino acids. CDR3 coding DNA: TGTGCCAGCAGCGGCCGGGCAGGAGAGACCCAGTACTTC. Translation: CASSGRAGETQYF. Using reference TRBV7-2 and TRBJ2-5 for the parts outside the CDR3, the full variable domain is GAGVSQSPSNKVTEKGKDVELRCDPISGHTALYWYRQSLGQGLEFLIYFQGNSAPDKSGLPSDRFSAERTGGSVSTLTIQRTQQEDSAVYLCASSGRAGETQYFGPGTRLLVL.

Many counts were recorded for this clonotype. The V call is TRBV7-3, the J call TRBJ2-2; no firm D call. Germline CDR1 is SGHTA and CDR2 is FQGTGA. V lost 5 bases and J 2 bases, leaving 12 bases between the germline ends. The CDR3 length is 15 residues. The CDR3 nucleotides are TGTGCCAGCAGCCATGAGACGGAAAACACCGGGGAGCTGTTTTTT. It is translated as CASSHETENTGELFF.

This clonotype was recorded many times. The chain has TRBV7-6 and TRBJ2-1, with 9 positions matching TRBD2. Trimming removed 3 bases from V and 0 bases from J; junction bases left unmatched: 6. The germline gives CDR1 SGHVS, CDR2 FNYEAQ. This CDR3 region has 17 residues. CDR3 nucleotides: TGTGCCAGCAGCTTGGAGCTAGCGGGAAGCTCCTACAATGAGCAGTTCTTC. It specifies CASSLELAGSSYNEQFF.

This clonotype was recorded many times. V and J are TRBV10-3 and TRBJ2-7; tentatively, D is TRBD1 (6 bases). V lost 7 bases and J 2 bases, leaving 12 bases between the germline ends. This CDR3 contains 13 residues. From germline, CDR1 is ENHRY and CDR2 SYGVKD. CDR3 region: CAIKETGAYEQYF. CDR3 in DNA: TGTGCCATCAAAGAGACAGGAGCCTACGAGCAGTACTTC.

This clonotype was counted ten times or more. The rearrangement joins TRBV7-2 to TRBJ2-6; 8 bases fit TRBD1. The germline CDR1 and CDR2 sequences are SGHTA and FQGNSA. Trimming took 5 bases from V and 2 from J; bases not matched to a gene: 11. CDR3 length: 18 residues. The CDR3 nucleotides read TGTGCCAGCAGCGTAAACTCAGGGGGCGCAGCTGGGGCCAACGTCCTGACTTTC. This encodes CASSVNSGGAAGANVLTF.

In this sample, this clonotype turned up many times. This rearrangement joins TRBV29-1 to TRBJ2-7; TRBD1 agrees at 11 bases. Germline CDR1 reads SQVTM; CDR2 reads ANQGSEA. This CDR3 comprises 13 residues. The junction had 9 bases not matched to a gene; V was cut back by 8 bases and J by 6 bases. CDR3 bases: TGCAGCTTCCGGACAGGGGGCATCGGCGAGCAGTACTTC. It codes for CSFRTGGIGEQYF.

This clonotype has a count of ten or more. V gene TRBV12-3 or TRBV12-4 combines with J gene TRBJ2-5, with TRBD2 as a possible D gene (6 bases). The CDR3 length is 13 residues. Trimming shortened V by 3 bases and J by 6 bases, and 11 bases separated the two germline ends. The CDR3 sequence is CASSLDGGQTQYF. CDR3 DNA: TGTGCCAGCAGTTTGGACGGGGGTCAGACCCAGTACTTC.

The sample holds many counts of this clonotype. The CDR3 loop reads CSASALGGSYYEQYF. CDR3 coding DNA: TGCAGTGCTAGCGCCCTCGGCGGGAGTTATTACGAGCAGTACTTC. The rearrangement links TRBV20-1 to TRBJ2-7, with TRBD2 matching 7 bases. This CDR3 spans 15 amino acids. Germline V gene data show CDR1 as DFQATT and CDR2 as SNEGSKA (reference sequence). With V trimmed by 3 bases and J by 4 bases, 12 bases remained unmatched.

This clonotype occurred many times. The chain carries TRBV19 and TRBJ1-6; D is possibly TRBD1 (5 bases). Trimming removed 6 bases at V and 14 bases at J, with 11 bases between. The CDR3 totals 11 residues. Germline V gives CDR1 LNHDA, CDR2 SQIVND (reference sequence). CDR3 region: CASRTAGALHF. CDR3 DNA: TGTGCCAGTAGGACCGCGGGGGCCCTCCACTTT.

This clonotype was counted many times. This chain joins TRBV28 and TRBJ2-7; D is perhaps TRBD1 or TRBD2 (6 bases each). Trimming cost V 5 bases and J 1 base, with 9 bases left between them. The CDR3 loop spans 13 amino acids. Germline CDR1 reads MDHEN; CDR2 reads SYDVKM. CDR3 amino acids: CASSEGGSYEQYF. The DNA of the CDR3 is TGTGCCAGCAGTGAGGGGGGTTCCTACGAGCAGTACTTC.

This clonotype was observed at least ten times. J is TRBJ1-1 and V is TRBV28; TRBD1 might be the D (6 bases). Germline V gives CDR1 MDHEN, CDR2 SYDVKM. The CDR3 runs 14 residues. V lost 2 bases to trimming and J lost 1 base, with 8 bases between them. CDR3 protein: CASSLPDRNTEAFF. DNA of the CDR3: TGTGCCAGCAGTTTACCGGACAGGAACACTGAAGCTTTCTTT.

This clonotype was counted once. The chain couples TRBV2 to TRBJ2-7; TRBD1 might be the D (5 bases). Germline CDR1 is SNHLY and CDR2 is FYNNEI. The CDR3 is 14 residues long. The V end lost 4 bases, the J end lost 6 bases, and 16 bases lay between the germline ends. The CDR3 DNA sequence: TGTGCCAGCAGTGCCCCCCTTTCAGGGCCCGAGCAGTACTTC. Residues: CASSAPLSGPEQYF. Full variable domain (rest looked up from reference TRBV2 and TRBJ2-7): EPEVTQTPSHQVTQMGQEVILRCVPISNHLYFYWYRQILGQKVEFLVSFYNNEISEKSEIFDDQFSVERPDGSNFTLKIRSTKLEDSAMYFCASSAPLSGPEQYFGPGTRLTVT.

This clonotype was found many times. The CDR3, as DNA: TGCGCCAGCAGCCAACTGAACACCGGGGAGCTGTTTTTT. Protein product: CASSQLNTGELFF. This chain uses TRBV4-3 with TRBJ2-2; D unresolved. Per germline, CDR1 LGHNA and CDR2 YSLEER. This CDR3 contains 13 residues. V shed 2 bases and J shed 1 base, with 2 bases lying between them.

In this sample, this clonotype turned up many times. The rearrangement links TRBV29-1 to TRBJ1-1; the D gene is possibly TRBD1 (6 bases). Looked up from germline, CDR1 is SQVTM and CDR2 is ANQGSEA. The CDR3 is made up of 13 amino acids. The V end lost 8 bases, the J end lost 0 bases, and 13 bases lay between the germline ends. CDR3 nucleotides: TGCAGCTCTACGGGACACTTGAACACTGAAGCTTTCTTT. As protein: CSSTGHLNTEAFF.

This clonotype has ten or more counts. The J gene is TRBJ2-3, the V gene TRBV5-1, with 10 positions matching TRBD1. Per germline, CDR1 SGHRS and CDR2 YFSETQ. The V gene end was trimmed by 7 bases and the J gene end by 3 bases; junction bases not matched to a gene: 5. The CDR3 loop spans 14 amino acids. This CDR3 is CASYDRGQTDTQYF. The DNA of the CDR3 is TGCGCCAGCTACGACAGGGGGCAAACAGATACGCAGTATTTT.

At least ten counts were recorded for this clonotype. The chain recombines TRBV27 with TRBJ1-6, with a tentative D call TRBD1 (6 bases). CDR1 is MNHEY and CDR2 is SMNVEV in the germline V gene (reference sequence). The V gene lost 2 bases and the J gene lost 7 bases, with 9 bases spanning the gap. The CDR3 has 14 residues. CDR3 nucleotide sequence: TGTGCCAGCAGTTTAGGACAGTGGAATTCACCCCTCCACTTT. This encodes CASSLGQWNSPLHF.

In this sample, this clonotype turned up many times. The chain has TRBV5-1 and TRBJ1-2, with a tentative D call TRBD1 (5 bases). The V end lost 0 bases, the J end lost 8 bases, and 8 bases lay between the germline ends. The CDR3 sequence is 12 residues long. Germline CDR1 reads SGHRS; CDR2 reads YFSETQ. CDR3 sequence (DNA): TGCGCCAGCAGCTTGGGGGGGGAAGGCTACACCTTC. Its translation is CASSLGGEGYTF.

Worth noting for this clonotype: This likely stems from a read error, as it lies one base from a far larger clone. J is TRBJ2-7 and V is TRBV5-1, with D possibly TRBD2 on 6 matching bases. The CDR3 contains 15 residues. Germline loops: CDR1 SGHRS, CDR2 YFSETQ. The ends were cut back, 0 bases at V and 7 bases at J, with 17 bases in the middle. CDR3 nucleotides: TGCGCCAGCAGCTTGGACGGGAGCTCCTACAATGAGCAGTACTTC. Its protein is CASSLDGSSYNEQYF.

There are a few counts of this clonotype. This chain joins TRBV28 and TRBJ1-2, with 7 nucleotides matching TRBD1. The germline gives CDR1 MDHEN, CDR2 SYDVKM. This CDR3 spans 14 amino acids. The J segment lost 0 bases and the V segment lost 6 bases, leaving 4 bases of the junction unmatched. CDR3 DNA sequence: TGTGCCAGCAGGGATGGGACAGCTAACTATGGCTACACCTTC. Its translation: CASRDGTANYGYTF.